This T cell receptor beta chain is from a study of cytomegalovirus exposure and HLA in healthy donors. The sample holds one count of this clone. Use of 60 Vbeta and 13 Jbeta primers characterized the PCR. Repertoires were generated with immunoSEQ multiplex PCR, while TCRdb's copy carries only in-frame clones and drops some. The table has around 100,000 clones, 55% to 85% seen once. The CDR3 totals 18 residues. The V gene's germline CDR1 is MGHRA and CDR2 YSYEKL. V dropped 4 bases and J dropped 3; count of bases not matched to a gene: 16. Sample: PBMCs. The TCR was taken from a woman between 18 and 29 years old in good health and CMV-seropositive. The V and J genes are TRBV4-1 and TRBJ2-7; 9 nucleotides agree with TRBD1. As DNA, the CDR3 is TGCGCCAGCAGCCCCCAGGGGGGGGTCCGGGACAGGGACTACGAGCAGTACTTC. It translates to CASSPQGGVRDRDYEQYF.